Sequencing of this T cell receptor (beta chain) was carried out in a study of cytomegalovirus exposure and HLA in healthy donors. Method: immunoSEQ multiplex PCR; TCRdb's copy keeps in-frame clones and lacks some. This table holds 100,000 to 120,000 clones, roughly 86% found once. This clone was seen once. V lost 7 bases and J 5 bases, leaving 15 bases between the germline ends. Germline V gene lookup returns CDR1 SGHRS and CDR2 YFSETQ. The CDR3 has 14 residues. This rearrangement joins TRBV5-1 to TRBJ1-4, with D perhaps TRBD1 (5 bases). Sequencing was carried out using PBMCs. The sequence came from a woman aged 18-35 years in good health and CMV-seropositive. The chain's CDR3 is CASRPGRLNEKLFF. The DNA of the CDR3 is TGCGCCAGCCGCCCAGGGCGGTTGAATGAAAAACTGTTTTTT.